This TCR beta chain was recovered during a study of radiation and T cells in renal cell carcinoma. General observations from the study: Without pretreatment biopsies, baseline tumor clonotype presence was undetermined.

Assay used: immunoSEQ multiplex PCR; TCRdb lists only in-frame clones, some missing. The data hold 120,000 to 150,000 clones, with about 86% observed a single time. Germline CDR1 and CDR2: SGHTA and FQGNSA. J lost 2 bases, V lost 4 bases, and 6 bases had no gene match. The CDR3 consists of 15 residues. With regard to this clone: Its target is unknown.

Regarding time point: blood 4 weeks post-SBRT, at nephrectomy. Treatment noted: 15 Gy SBRT to primary tumor, nephrectomy 4 weeks later. Nephrectomy followed 15 Gy stereotactic body radiation by 4 weeks. The sample was blood, taken from a patient whose treatment included radiotherapy and nephrectomy. The chain combines TRBV7-2 with TRBJ2-7, with 9 bases matching TRBD2. This TCR derives from a woman aged 45-59 years with renal cell carcinoma. The CDR3, as DNA: TGTGCCAGCAGCTCCACTAGCGGGTCGACCTACGAGCAGTACTTC. It specifies CASSSTSGSTYEQYF. The full variable domain, rest sourced from reference TRBV7-2 and TRBJ2-7, is GAGVSQSPSNKVTEKGKDVELRCDPISGHTALYWYRQSLGQGLEFLIYFQGNSAPDKSGLPSDRFSAERTGGSVSTLTIQRTQQEDSAVYLCASSSTSGSTYEQYFGPGTRLTVT.